The clone carrying this T cell receptor (beta chain) was picked up many times. This entry is derived from a study of T cells in Graves' hyperthyroidism and ophthalmopathy. Amplification of TCR beta CDR3 regions used RNA as the template. HTBI primers were used for first-round RT-PCR of the TCR CDR3. TCRdb reprocessed the multiplex PCR reads with MiXCR, giving one entry per CDR3 protein. The table has 650,000 to 700,000 distinct CDR3 sequences, roughly 17% seen once. This CDR3 has 17 amino acids. J was trimmed by 2 bases and V by 5 bases; bases with no gene match: 8. The germline CDR1 and CDR2 sequences are SGHTA and FQGTGA.

This rearrangement joins TRBV7-3 to TRBJ2-7, with 14 bases matching TRBD2. The receptor's source is a man between 45 and 60 years old with Graves' hyperthyroidism. The sample consisted of blood. The CDR3 region is CASSATGLAGAPYEQYF. In DNA, the CDR3 is TGTGCCAGCAGCGCAACGGGACTAGCGGGAGCACCCTACGAGCAGTACTTC.